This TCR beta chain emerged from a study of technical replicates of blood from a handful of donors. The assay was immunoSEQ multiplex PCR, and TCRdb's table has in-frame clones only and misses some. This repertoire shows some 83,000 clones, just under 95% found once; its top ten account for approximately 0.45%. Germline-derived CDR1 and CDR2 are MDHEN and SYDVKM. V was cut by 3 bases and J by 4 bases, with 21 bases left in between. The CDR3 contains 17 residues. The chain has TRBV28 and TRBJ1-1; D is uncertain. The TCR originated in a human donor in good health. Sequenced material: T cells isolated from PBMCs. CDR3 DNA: TGTGCCAGCAGTTTCGGTCGGCGGTGGGTGAGTGGCACTGAAGCTTTCTTT. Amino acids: CASSFGRRWVSGTEAFF. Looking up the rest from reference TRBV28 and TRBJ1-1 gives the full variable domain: DVKVTQSSRYLVKRTGEKVFLECVQDMDHENMFWYRQDPGLGLRLIYFSYDVKMKEKGDIPEGYSVSREKKERFSLILESASTNQTSMYLCASSFGRRWVSGTEAFFGQGTRLTVV.